Following are 5 T cell receptor beta chains from one sample sequenced in a study of blood T cell repertoires in COVID-19. Assay used: immunoSEQ multiplex PCR; TCRdb lists only in-frame clones, some missing. The repertoire has around 250,000 clones, 84% of them found once; the top ten carry over 8.5%. The specimen was peripheral blood. These receptors were taken from a human donor in a cohort sampled during active COVID-19.

The V gene is TRBV29-1, the J gene TRBJ1-2, with 9 bases matching TRBD1. The trim removed 1 base at V and 5 bases at J, leaving 8 bases unmatched. Germline CDR1 is SQVTM and CDR2 is ANQGSEA. The CDR3 covers 15 residues. The CDR3 loop reads CSVEGGTGRGYGYTF. CDR3 nucleotides: TGCAGCGTTGAAGGAGGGACAGGGAGGGGGTATGGCTACACCTTC.

As for this clone: A read error may produce the germline difference seen at one junction end. The chain joins TRBV15 to TRBJ1-3, with 7 bases fitting TRBD1. Germline V gene data show CDR1 as LNHNV and CDR2 as YYDKDF (reference sequence). CDR3 length equals 16 residues. The CDR3 DNA is TGTGCCACCAGGAGAGGGCCAGGGGGCTCTGGAAACACCATATATTTT. Translation: CATRRGPGGSGNTIYF.

The V and J genes are TRBV3-1 (or the pseudogene TRBV3-2) and TRBJ2-5; D unclear. Germline V lookup: CDR1 LGHDT, CDR2 YNNKEL (reference sequence). V was cut by 6 bases and J by 6 bases, with 11 bases left in between. The CDR3 sequence is 12 residues long. CDR3: CASRQTEKTQYF. The DNA of the CDR3 is TGTGCCAGCAGGCAGACTGAAAAGACCCAGTACTTC.

The chain links TRBV18 to TRBJ2-7, with a possible D match to TRBD2 (5 bases). The CDR3 is 13 amino acids. The V end was cut by 0 bases, the J end by 4 bases, with 7 bases between. From germline, CDR1 is KGHSH and CDR2 LQKENI. CDR3 residues: CASSPPSGYEQYF. CDR3 sequence (DNA): TGTGCCAGCTCACCACCGTCGGGGTACGAGCAGTACTTC. The full variable domain, rest sourced from reference TRBV18 and TRBJ2-7, is NAGVMQNPRHLVRRRGQEARLRCSPMKGHSHVYWYRQLPEEGLKFMVYLQKENIIDESGMPKERFSAEFPKEGPSILRIQQVVRGDSAAYFCASSPPSGYEQYFGPGTRLTVT.

This rearrangement joins TRBV2 to TRBJ1-1; D is unresolved. CDR1 is SNHLY and CDR2 is FYNNEI in the germline V gene. The CDR3 is 13 residues long. Trimming pared 7 bases from V and 4 bases from J, leaving 13 bases between. The CDR3 loop is CASTLSTGTEAFF. Written as DNA, the CDR3 is TGTGCCAGCACGTTATCGACGGGCACTGAAGCTTTCTTT.